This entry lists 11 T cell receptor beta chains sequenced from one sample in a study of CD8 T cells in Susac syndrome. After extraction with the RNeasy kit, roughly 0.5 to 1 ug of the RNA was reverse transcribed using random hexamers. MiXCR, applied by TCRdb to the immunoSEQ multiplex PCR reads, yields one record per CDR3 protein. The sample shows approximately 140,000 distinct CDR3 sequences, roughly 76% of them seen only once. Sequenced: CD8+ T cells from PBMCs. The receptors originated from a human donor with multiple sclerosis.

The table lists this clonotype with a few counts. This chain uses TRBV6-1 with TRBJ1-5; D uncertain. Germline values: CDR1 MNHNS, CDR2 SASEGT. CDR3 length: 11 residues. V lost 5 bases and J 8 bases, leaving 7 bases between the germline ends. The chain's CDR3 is CASSQKEPQHF. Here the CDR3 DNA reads TGTGCCAGCAGTCAGAAAGAGCCCCAGCATTTT.

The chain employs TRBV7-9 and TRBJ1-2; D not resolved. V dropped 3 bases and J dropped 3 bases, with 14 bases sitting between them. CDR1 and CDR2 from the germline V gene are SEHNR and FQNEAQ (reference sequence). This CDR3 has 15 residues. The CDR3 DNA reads TGTGCCAGCAGCTTGGCGATGAGGGCTGACTATGGCTACACCTTC. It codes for CASSLAMRADYGYTF.

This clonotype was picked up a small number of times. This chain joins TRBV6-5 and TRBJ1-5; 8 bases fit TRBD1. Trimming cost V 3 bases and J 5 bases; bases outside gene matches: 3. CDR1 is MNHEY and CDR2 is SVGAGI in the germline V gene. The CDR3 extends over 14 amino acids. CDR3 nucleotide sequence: TGTGCCAGCAGTTATGGACAGGGAGATCAGCCCCAGCATTTT. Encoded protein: CASSYGQGDQPQHF.

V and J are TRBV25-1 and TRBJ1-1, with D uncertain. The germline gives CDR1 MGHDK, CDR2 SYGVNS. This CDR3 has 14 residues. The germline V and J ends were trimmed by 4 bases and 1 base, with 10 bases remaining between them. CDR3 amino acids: CASSGGTTNTEAFF. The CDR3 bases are TGTGCCAGCAGTGGCGGAACAACGAACACTGAAGCTTTCTTT. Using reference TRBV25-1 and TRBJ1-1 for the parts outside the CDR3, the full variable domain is EADIYQTPRYLVIGTGKKITLECSQTMGHDKMYWYQQDPGMELHLIHYSYGVNSTEKGDLSSESTVSRIRTEHFPLTLESARPSHTSQYLCASSGGTTNTEAFFGQGTRLTVV.

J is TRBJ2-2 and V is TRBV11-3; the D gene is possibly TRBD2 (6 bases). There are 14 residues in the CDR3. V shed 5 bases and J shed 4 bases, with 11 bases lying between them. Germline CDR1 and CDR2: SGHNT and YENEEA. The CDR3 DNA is TGTGCCAGCAGCCCGGAGGGCCCCACCGGGGAGCTGTTTTTT. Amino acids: CASSPEGPTGELFF.

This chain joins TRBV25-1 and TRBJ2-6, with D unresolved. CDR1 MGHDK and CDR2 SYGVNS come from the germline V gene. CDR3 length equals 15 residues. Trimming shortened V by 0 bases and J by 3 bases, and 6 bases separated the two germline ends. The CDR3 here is CASSEYVDGANVLTF. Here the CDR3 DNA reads TGTGCCAGCAGTGAATATGTAGATGGGGCCAACGTCCTGACTTTC.

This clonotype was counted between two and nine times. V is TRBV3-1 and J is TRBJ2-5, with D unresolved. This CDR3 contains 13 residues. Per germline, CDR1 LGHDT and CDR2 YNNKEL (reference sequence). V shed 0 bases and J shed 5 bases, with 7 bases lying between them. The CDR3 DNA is TGTGCCAGCAGCCAAGACTCTGAGGAGACCCAGTACTTC. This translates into CASSQDSEETQYF.

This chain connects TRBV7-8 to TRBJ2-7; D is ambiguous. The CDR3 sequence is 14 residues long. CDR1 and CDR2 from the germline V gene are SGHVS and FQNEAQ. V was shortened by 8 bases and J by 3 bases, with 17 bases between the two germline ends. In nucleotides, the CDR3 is TGTGCCAGCTCTTATAATAGGGATTTCTACGAGCAGTACTTC. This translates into CASSYNRDFYEQYF.

CDR3 region: CASSLTLGSWDTQYF. The DNA for the CDR3 is TGTGCCAGCAGTTTAACTCTAGGGAGTTGGGATACGCAGTATTTT. The V and J genes are TRBV12-3 or TRBV12-4 and TRBJ2-3; tentative D call: TRBD2 (5 bases). The V and J ends lost 2 bases and 6 bases respectively, with 15 bases between them. This CDR3 spans 15 amino acids.

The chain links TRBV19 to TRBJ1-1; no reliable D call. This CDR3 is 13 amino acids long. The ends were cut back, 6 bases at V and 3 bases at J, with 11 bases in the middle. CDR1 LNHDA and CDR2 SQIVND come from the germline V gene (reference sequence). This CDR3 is CASRSWVDTEAFF. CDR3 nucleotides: TGTGCCAGTAGATCGTGGGTAGACACTGAAGCTTTCTTT. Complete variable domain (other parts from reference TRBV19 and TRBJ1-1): DGGITQSPKYLFRKEGQNVTLSCEQNLNHDAMYWYRQDPGQGLRLIYYSQIVNDFQKGDIAEGYSVSREKKESFPLTVTSAQKNPTAFYLCASRSWVDTEAFFGQGTRLTVV.

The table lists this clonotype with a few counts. The CDR3 loop is CASSPFGISEAFF. CDR3 DNA: TGTGCCAGTTCTCCATTTGGTATCAGTGAAGCTTTCTTT. The chain is built from TRBV19 and TRBJ1-1, with unresolved D. Germline lookup yields CDR1 LNHDA and CDR2 SQIVND (reference sequence). V lost 8 bases to trimming and J lost 7 bases, with 17 bases between them. The CDR3 runs to 13 residues.